These 18 T cell receptor beta chains were all obtained from the same sample, sequenced in a study of T-cell memory formation after mild COVID-19. TCRdb redid the calling of the 5' RACE reads with MiXCR, one entry per CDR3 protein. Of about 150,000 distinct CDR3 sequences in the sample, about 6.1% were seen once. The sequenced sample was PBMCs or a T cell subset sorted from them (not recorded which). These receptors all stem from an adult woman who had mild COVID-19 (a few samples of this study predate the infection). Cell type and time point are not known.

The V and J genes are TRBV3-1 and TRBJ2-7; D ambiguous. This CDR3 is built from 13 residues. Germline lookup yields CDR1 LGHDT and CDR2 YNNKEL (reference sequence). The V end lost 4 bases, the J end lost 2 bases, and 9 bases lay between the germline ends. In nucleotides, the CDR3 is TGTGCCAGCAGCCGAACAGAAACCTACGAGCAGTACTTC. Its protein product is CASSRTETYEQYF.

In its sample, this clonotype was seen many times. J is TRBJ2-7 and V is TRBV12-3 or TRBV12-4; perhaps TRBD1 as D (5 bases). V was clipped by 5 bases and J by 6 bases, with 11 bases between them. The CDR3 covers 12 residues. The CDR3 sequence is CASSLTTVEQYF. Here the CDR3 DNA reads TGTGCCAGCAGTCTTACGACAGTCGAGCAGTACTTC.

Ten or more counts support this clonotype. The chain has TRBV7-2 and TRBJ2-7; D is uncertain. CDR1 SGHTA and CDR2 FQGNSA come from the germline V gene. The CDR3 loop spans 16 amino acids. Trimming shortened V by 1 base and J by 3 bases, and 16 bases separated the two germline ends. The CDR3 protein is CASSLGDWALLYEQYF. The CDR3, as DNA: TGTGCCAGCAGCTTAGGGGATTGGGCCTTACTCTACGAGCAGTACTTC. Together with reference TRBV7-2 and TRBJ2-7, the CDR3 gives the full variable domain: GAGVSQSPSNKVTEKGKDVELRCDPISGHTALYWYRQSLGQGLEFLIYFQGNSAPDKSGLPSDRFSAERTGGSVSTLTIQRTQQEDSAVYLCASSLGDWALLYEQYFGPGTRLTVT.

This clonotype was picked up many times. V is TRBV5-5 and J is TRBJ2-1, with 11 bases identical to TRBD2. The germline V gene has CDR1 SGHKS and CDR2 YYEKEE (reference sequence). The junction had 3 bases not matched to a gene; V was cut back by 0 bases and J by 7 bases. The CDR3 extends over 15 amino acids. CDR3 DNA sequence: TGTGCCAGCAGCTTGGGACTAGCGGGATGGAATGAGCAGTTCTTC. Its protein product is CASSLGLAGWNEQFF.

The chain employs TRBV4-1 and TRBJ2-3; no clear D gene. CDR3 size: 13 residues. V lost 1 base to trimming and J lost 5 bases, with 7 bases between them. CDR1 is MGHRA and CDR2 is YSYEKL in the germline V gene. The CDR3 region is CASSQGSGDTQYF. The CDR3 nucleotides are TGCGCCAGCAGCCAAGGATCGGGAGATACGCAGTATTTT.

This clonotype was observed many times. The gene calls are TRBV10-3 and TRBJ2-7; 11 nucleotides align to TRBD2. The CDR3 runs to 15 residues. V shed 11 bases and J 4 bases; nucleotides not matched to a gene: 13. The germline CDR1 and CDR2 sequences are ENHRY and SYGVKD. CDR3: CALPETSGTPYEQYF. The CDR3 nucleotides read TGTGCCCTACCCGAGACTAGCGGGACACCGTACGAGCAGTACTTC.

The genes are TRBV12-5 and TRBJ2-3; D is ambiguous. Trimming removed 7 bases from V and 0 bases from J, with 5 bases in between. Germline lookup yields CDR1 LGHNT and CDR2 FRNRAP. The CDR3 extends over 12 amino acids. CDR3 loop: CASALSTDTQYF. CDR3 DNA sequence: TGTGCTAGTGCGCTAAGCACAGATACGCAGTATTTT.

This clonotype occurred many times. The V gene is TRBV4-1, the J gene TRBJ2-7; D uncertain. The CDR3 loop spans 15 amino acids. V lost 1 base, J lost 4 bases, and 14 bases lay in between. Per the germline V gene, CDR1 is MGHRA and CDR2 is YSYEKL. The CDR3 reads CASSQVASKGYEQYF. The DNA for the CDR3 is TGCGCCAGCAGCCAAGTTGCTTCAAAAGGGTACGAGCAGTACTTC.

This clonotype was seen a few times. This chain links TRBV10-3 with TRBJ1-6, with D perhaps TRBD1 (5 bases). Trimming took 4 bases from V and 14 from J, leaving 18 bases between them. The CDR3 runs 14 residues. CDR1 and CDR2 (germline): ENHRY, SYGVKD. CDR3 nucleotides: TGTGCCATCAGTGCTGGGGCGGAGACATCGGCCCTCCACTTT. This codes for CAISAGAETSALHF.

This clonotype appeared a few times. The chain links TRBV28 to TRBJ2-1; D possibly corresponds to TRBD2 (6 bases). The CDR3 spans 12 residues. Germline-derived CDR1 and CDR2 are MDHEN and SYDVKM. Trimming removed 7 bases from V and 8 bases from J, with 12 bases in between. The CDR3 protein is CASNSGDHEQFF. The CDR3 bases are TGTGCCAGCAACTCGGGGGACCATGAGCAGTTCTTC.

Many counts were recorded for this clonotype. The chain is built from TRBV5-6 and TRBJ2-1, with 12 bases that match TRBD2. Per germline, CDR1 SGHDT and CDR2 YYEEEE. This CDR3 comprises 12 residues. Trimming removed 3 bases from V and 14 bases from J; junction bases left unmatched: 3. The CDR3: CASSSSGGAKFF. CDR3 DNA sequence: TGTGCCAGCAGCTCTAGCGGGGGGGCTAAGTTCTTC.

The chain has TRBV3-1 and TRBJ1-1; D unresolved. The CDR3 is made up of 13 amino acids. The ends were cut back, 2 bases at V and 1 base at J, with 5 bases in the middle. CDR1 LGHDT and CDR2 YNNKEL come from the germline V gene (reference sequence). CDR3 bases: TGTGCCAGCAGCCAAACCGCGAACACTGAAGCTTTCTTT. Its protein is CASSQTANTEAFF. Full variable domain (rest looked up from reference TRBV3-1 and TRBJ1-1): DTAVSQTPKYLVTQMGNDKSIKCEQNLGHDTMYWYKQDSKKFLKIMFSYNNKELIINETVPNRFSPKSPDKAHLNLHINSLELGDSAVYFCASSQTANTEAFFGQGTRLTVV.

This clonotype was seen many times. J is TRBJ2-6 and V is TRBV7-2, with D possibly being TRBD1 (5 bases). The CDR3 runs 15 residues. V was trimmed by 8 bases and J by 0 bases, leaving 11 bases between them. Germline assignment: CDR1 SGHTA and CDR2 FQGNSA. This CDR3 is CASLTDPSGANVLTF. The CDR3, as DNA: TGTGCCAGCCTGACAGACCCCTCTGGGGCCAACGTCCTGACTTTC.

This clonotype was counted a few times. This chain joins TRBV29-1 and TRBJ1-1, with D possibly matching TRBD1 (6 bases). This CDR3 region has 15 residues. The germline V gene has CDR1 SQVTM and CDR2 ANQGSEA. Trimming pared 7 bases from V and 1 base from J, leaving 19 bases between. The CDR3 loop is CSGTHPGHKNTEAFF. The CDR3 coding sequence is TGCAGCGGTACCCACCCGGGACACAAGAACACTGAAGCTTTCTTT.

The chain combines TRBV21-1 with TRBJ1-3. TRBV21-1 is flagged as a pseudogene. The CDR3 is made up of 15 amino acids. CDR3 nucleotides: TGTGGCAGCAGCAAAGGGCAGGGATGCCGAAACACCATATATTTT. It codes for CGSSKGQGCRNTIYF.

This clonotype has a handful of counts. The V gene is TRBV21-1, the J gene TRBJ2-1; the D call TRBD1 from the table was never checked on the DNA. TRBV21-1 is a documented pseudogene. The CDR3 totals 16 residues. CDR3 nucleotides: TGTGCCAGCAGCGGATCTTTTCCCTCCAGGGGGGATGAGCAGTTCTTC. Its protein is CASSGSFPSRGDEQFF.

The genes are TRBV6-2 or TRBV6-3 and TRBJ2-1, with no clear D. The germline V gene has CDR1 MNHEY and CDR2 SVGEGT. The CDR3 has 13 amino acids. V was clipped by 6 bases and J by 0 bases, with 6 bases between them. The CDR3: CASRTSSYNEQFF. CDR3 sequence (DNA): TGTGCCAGCAGAACCAGCTCCTACAATGAGCAGTTCTTC.

Many counts were recorded for this clonotype. The chain couples TRBV6-5 to TRBJ2-7; D is possibly TRBD1 (6 bases). Germline CDR1 reads MNHEY; CDR2 reads SVGAGI. CDR3 length equals 15 residues. V lost 4 bases and J lost 2, with 15 bases in between. This CDR3 reads CASSFETGSPYEQYF. The CDR3, as DNA: TGTGCCAGCAGTTTTGAGACAGGTTCCCCCTACGAGCAGTACTTC.